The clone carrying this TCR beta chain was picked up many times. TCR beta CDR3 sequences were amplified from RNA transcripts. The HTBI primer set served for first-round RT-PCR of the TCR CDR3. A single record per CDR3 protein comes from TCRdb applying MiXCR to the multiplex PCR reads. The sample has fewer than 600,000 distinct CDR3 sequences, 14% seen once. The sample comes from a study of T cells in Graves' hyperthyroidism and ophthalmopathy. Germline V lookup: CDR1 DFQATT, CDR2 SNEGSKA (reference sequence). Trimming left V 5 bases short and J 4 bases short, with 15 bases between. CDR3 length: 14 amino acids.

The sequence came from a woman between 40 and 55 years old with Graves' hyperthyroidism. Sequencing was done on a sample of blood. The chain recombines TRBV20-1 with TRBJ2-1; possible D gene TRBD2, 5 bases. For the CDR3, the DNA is TGCAGTGCTGTTAGCCCTAGCACGTACAATGAGCAGTTCTTC. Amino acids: CSAVSPSTYNEQFF.